What follows are 2 T cell receptor beta chains derived from one specimen sequenced in a study of blood T cells in healthy people across ages. A J-beta primer mix and a sample-barcoded 5' primer were used in a second PCR of roughly 6 to 11 cycles. TCRdb processed the 5' RACE reads anew with MiXCR; each CDR3 protein has one entry. The sample has 1,800,000 or so distinct CDR3 sequences; about two fifths are singletons. Sequenced: blood. The receptors stem from a human donor in good health.

This CDR3 is CASSLSDRLNTEAFF. DNA of the CDR3: TGTGCCAGCAGTTTATCCGACAGATTGAACACTGAAGCTTTCTTT. The chain links TRBV28 to TRBJ1-1, with a weak D call TRBD1 (5 bases). Germline CDR1 reads MDHEN; CDR2 reads SYDVKM. Trimming shortened V by 1 base and J by 0 bases, and 9 bases separated the two germline ends. This CDR3 is built from 15 residues.

This clonotype was observed a few times. The rearrangement joins TRBV12-3 or TRBV12-4 to TRBJ1-2; D remains ambiguous. This CDR3 comprises 13 residues. The V end was cut by 5 bases, the J end by 4 bases, with 11 bases between. The CDR3 DNA reads TGTGCCAGCAGTCCCTCAGGTTTCTATGGCTACACCTTC. As protein: CASSPSGFYGYTF.